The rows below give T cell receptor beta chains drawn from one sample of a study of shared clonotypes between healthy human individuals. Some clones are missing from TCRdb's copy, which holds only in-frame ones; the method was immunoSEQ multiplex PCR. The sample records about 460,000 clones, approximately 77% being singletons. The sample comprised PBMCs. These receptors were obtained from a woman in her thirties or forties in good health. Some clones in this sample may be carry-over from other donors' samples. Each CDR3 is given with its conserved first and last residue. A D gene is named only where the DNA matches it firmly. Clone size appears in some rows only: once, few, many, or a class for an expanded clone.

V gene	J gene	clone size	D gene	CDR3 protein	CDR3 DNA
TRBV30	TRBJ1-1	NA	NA	CASTSGTSGNTEAFF	TGTGCCTCAACCTCCGGGACTAGCGGGAACACTGAAGCTTTCTTT
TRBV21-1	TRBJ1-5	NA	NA	CASSSRDRALQPQHF	TGTGCCAGCAGCAGCCGCGACAGGGCCCTTCAGCCCCAGCATTTT
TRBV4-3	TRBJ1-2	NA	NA	CASSQALSANYGYTF	TGCGCCAGCAGCCAAGCATTAAGCGCTAACTATGGCTACACCTTC
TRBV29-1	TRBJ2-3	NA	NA	CSVAQGLNTDTQYF	TGCAGCGTTGCTCAGGGGCTGAACACAGATACGCAGTATTTT
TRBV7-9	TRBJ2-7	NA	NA	CASSTWPGAYEQYF	TGTGCCAGCAGCACCTGGCCCGGCGCCTACGAGCAGTACTTC
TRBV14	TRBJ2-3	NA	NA	CASSDLVGGNTQYF	TGTGCCAGCAGCGACCTGGTGGGAGGAAATACGCAGTATTTT
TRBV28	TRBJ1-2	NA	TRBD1	CAIRDRGSVNGYTF	TGTGCCATCCGGGACAGGGGCTCGGTTAATGGCTACACCTTC
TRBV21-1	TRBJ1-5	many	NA	CASSRPDRRGNQPQHF	TGTGCCAGCAGCAGACCGGACAGGCGGGGCAATCAGCCCCAGCATTTT
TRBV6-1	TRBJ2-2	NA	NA	CASSGGGGRSAGELFF	TGTGCCAGCAGTGGGGGGGGCGGGAGATCGGCCGGGGAGCTGTTTTTT
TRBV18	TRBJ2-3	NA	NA	CASSPSYSTDTQYF	TGTGCCAGCTCACCCTCTTATAGCACAGATACGCAGTATTTT
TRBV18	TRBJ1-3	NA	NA	CASSPSRPGNTIYF	TGTGCCAGCTCACCCTCCCGTCCCGGAAACACCATATATTTT
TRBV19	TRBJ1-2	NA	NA	CASSSRRDLRLYGYTF	TGTGCCAGTAGTTCTCGCCGGGACTTACGCCTCTATGGCTACACCTTC
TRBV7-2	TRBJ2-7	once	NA	CASSPQWGGGYEQYF	TGTGCCAGCAGCCCCCAATGGGGAGGTGGCTACGAGCAGTACTTC
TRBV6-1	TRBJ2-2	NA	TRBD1	CASNLGQSGELFF	TGTGCCAGCAACTTGGGACAGTCCGGGGAGCTGTTTTTT
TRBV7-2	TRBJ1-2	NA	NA	CASSLGRDYGYTF	TGTGCCAGCAGCTTAGGCAGGGACTATGGCTACACCTTC
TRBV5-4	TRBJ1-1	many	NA	CASSLQLGDTEAFF	TGTGCCAGCAGCTTGCAACTTGGGGACACTGAAGCTTTCTTT
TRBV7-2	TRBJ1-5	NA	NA	CASSLVRGNQPQHF	TGTGCCAGCAGCTTAGTCCGGGGAAATCAGCCCCAGCATTTT
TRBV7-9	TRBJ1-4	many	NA	CASSLTGGGTNEKLFF	TGTGCCAGCAGCTTAACCGGTGGCGGAACTAATGAAAAACTGTTTTTT
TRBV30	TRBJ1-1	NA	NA	CAWTGHTFNTEAFF	TGTGCCTGGACGGGACACACGTTTAACACTGAAGCTTTCTTT
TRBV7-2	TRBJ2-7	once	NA	CASSLGPIYEQYF	TGTGCCAGCAGCTTAGGACCGATATACGAGCAGTACTTC
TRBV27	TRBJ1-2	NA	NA	CASSAWDDLKIYGYTF	TGTGCCAGCAGTGCTTGGGACGATCTAAAGATCTATGGCTACACCTTC
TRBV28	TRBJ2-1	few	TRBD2	CASSLDSGRAGEQFF	TGTGCCAGCAGTTTAGATAGCGGGAGGGCTGGTGAGCAGTTCTTC
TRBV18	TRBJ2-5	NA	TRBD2	CASSPRAGESETQYF	TGTGCCAGCTCACCACGGGCGGGAGAGTCGGAGACCCAGTACTTC
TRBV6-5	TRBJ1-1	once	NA	CASSSQGNTEAFF	TGTGCCAGCAGTTCACAGGGGAACACTGAAGCTTTCTTT